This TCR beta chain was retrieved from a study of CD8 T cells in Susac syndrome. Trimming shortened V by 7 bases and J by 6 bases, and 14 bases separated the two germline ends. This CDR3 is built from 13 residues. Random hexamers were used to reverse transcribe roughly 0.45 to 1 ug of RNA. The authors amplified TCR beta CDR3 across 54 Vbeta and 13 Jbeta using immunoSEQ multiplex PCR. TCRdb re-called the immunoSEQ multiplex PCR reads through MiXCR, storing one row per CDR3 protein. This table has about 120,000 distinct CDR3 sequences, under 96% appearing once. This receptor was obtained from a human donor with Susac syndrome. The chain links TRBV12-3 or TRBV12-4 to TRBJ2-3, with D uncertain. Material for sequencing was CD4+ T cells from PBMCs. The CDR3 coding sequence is TGTGCCAGCACCCTAGGGTGGGCCGATACGCAGTATTTT. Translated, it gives CASTLGWADTQYF.